This section outlines one T cell receptor beta chain sequence together with its context. The data were taken from a study of blood T cell repertoires in COVID-19. In the study overall: From the United States, Italy and Spain came samples of acute and convalescent COVID-19. The cDNA or gDNA used as material had been derived from T cells, B-cell-depleted T cells, or PBMCs.

Original processing methods: Amplifying reference gene primers gave estimates of nucleated cell counts. Assay: immunoSEQ multiplex PCR; the TCRdb copy retains only in-frame clones and omits some. The V and J calls and clone size are taken from that table; D and trimming were inferred from the DNA. The sample consists of fewer than 350,000 clones, around 88% of them appearing once. Germline V gene sequence: CDR1 LNHDA, CDR2 SQIVND (reference sequence). CDR3 length: 14 amino acids. Unmatched junction bases numbered 2, after V lost 5 bases and J lost 0 bases. This clonotype was obtained from a woman aged 25 to 45 who had recovered from COVID-19. The sequencing sample was made of peripheral blood. V is TRBV19 and J is TRBJ2-7; 9 nucleotides agree with TRBD2. For the CDR3, the DNA is TGTGCCAGTAGTGTAGCGGGGGACTCCTACGAGCAGTACTTC. Its translation: CASSVAGDSYEQYF.